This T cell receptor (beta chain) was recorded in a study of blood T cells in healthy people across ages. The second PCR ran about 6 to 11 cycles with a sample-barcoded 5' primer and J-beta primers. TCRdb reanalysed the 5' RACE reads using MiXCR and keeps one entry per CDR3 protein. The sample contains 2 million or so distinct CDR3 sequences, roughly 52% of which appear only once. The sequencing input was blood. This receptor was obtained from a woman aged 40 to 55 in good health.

CDR3 coding DNA: TGCGCCAGCAGCCAGCTACTAAGCCGACAGGGTCTGAACACTGAAGCTTTCTTT. Translating gives CASSQLLSRQGLNTEAFF. This chain uses TRBV4-3 with TRBJ1-1, with 7 positions matching TRBD1. The CDR3 covers 18 residues. Germline V lookup: CDR1 LGHNA, CDR2 YSLEER. Germline trimming cut 3 bases from V and 0 bases from J; bases unmatched to any gene: 13.